The clone carrying this TCR beta chain was observed at least ten times. What it binds is not known. The data were obtained in a study of CD8 T cells in ankylosing spondylitis. The CDR3 sequence is 15 residues long. V was trimmed by 3 bases and J by 4 bases, leaving 10 bases between them. TCRdb reprocessed the 5' RACE reads with MiXCR, giving one entry per CDR3 protein. The sample contains some 87,000 distinct CDR3 sequences, 8.8% of which appear only once. General observations from the study: Significant enrichment of disease-linked clones was reportedly seen in matched ankylosing spondylitis synovial fluid.

This chain uses TRBV12-3 or TRBV12-4 with TRBJ1-6, with D hard to call. The sequenced sample was blood, either unsorted or a sorted T cell fraction (not recorded which). The origin of this receptor is a male donor with ankylosing spondylitis or in good health (not recorded which). The CDR3 DNA follows: TGTGCCAGCAGTTTGGAGGGTCGGTATAATTCACCCCTCCACTTT. Its protein is CASSLEGRYNSPLHF.